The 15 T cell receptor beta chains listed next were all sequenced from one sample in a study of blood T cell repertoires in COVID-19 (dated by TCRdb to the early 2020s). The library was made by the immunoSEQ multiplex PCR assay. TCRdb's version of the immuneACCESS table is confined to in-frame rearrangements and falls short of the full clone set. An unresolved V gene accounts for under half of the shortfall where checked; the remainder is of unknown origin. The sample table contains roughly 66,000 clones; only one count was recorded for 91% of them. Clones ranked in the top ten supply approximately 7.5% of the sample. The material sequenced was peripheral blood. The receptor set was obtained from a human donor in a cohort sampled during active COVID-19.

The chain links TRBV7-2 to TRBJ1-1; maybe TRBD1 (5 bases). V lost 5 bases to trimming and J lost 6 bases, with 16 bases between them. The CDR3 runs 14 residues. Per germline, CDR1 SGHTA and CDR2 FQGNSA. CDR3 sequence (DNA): TGTGCCAGCAGCCAGGGCTCGGGTCGCGCTGAAGCTTTCTTT. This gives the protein CASSQGSGRAEAFF.

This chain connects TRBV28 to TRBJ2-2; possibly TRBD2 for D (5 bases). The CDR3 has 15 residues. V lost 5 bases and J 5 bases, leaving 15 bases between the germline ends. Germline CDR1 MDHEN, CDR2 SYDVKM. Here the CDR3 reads CASSAPGVATGELFF. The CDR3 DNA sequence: TGTGCCAGCAGTGCCCCCGGGGTAGCAACCGGGGAGCTGTTTTTT. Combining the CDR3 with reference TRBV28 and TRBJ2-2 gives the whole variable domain DVKVTQSSRYLVKRTGEKVFLECVQDMDHENMFWYRQDPGLGLRLIYFSYDVKMKEKGDIPEGYSVSREKKERFSLILESASTNQTSMYLCASSAPGVATGELFFGEGSRLTVL.

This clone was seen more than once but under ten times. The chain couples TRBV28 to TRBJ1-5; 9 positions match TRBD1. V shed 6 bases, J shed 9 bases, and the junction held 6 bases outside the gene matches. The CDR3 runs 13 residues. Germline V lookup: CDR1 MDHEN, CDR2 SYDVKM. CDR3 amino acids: CASRPGTGRPQHF. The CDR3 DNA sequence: TGTGCCAGCAGACCGGGGACAGGGAGGCCCCAGCATTTT.

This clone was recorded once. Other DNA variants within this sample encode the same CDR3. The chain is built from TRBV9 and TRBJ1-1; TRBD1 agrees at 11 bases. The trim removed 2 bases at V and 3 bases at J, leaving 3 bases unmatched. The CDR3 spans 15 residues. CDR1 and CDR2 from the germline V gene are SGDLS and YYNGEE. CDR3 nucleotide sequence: TGTGCCAGCAGCGTGGGACAGGGGGGGGACACTGAAGCTTTCTTT. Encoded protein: CASSVGQGGDTEAFF.

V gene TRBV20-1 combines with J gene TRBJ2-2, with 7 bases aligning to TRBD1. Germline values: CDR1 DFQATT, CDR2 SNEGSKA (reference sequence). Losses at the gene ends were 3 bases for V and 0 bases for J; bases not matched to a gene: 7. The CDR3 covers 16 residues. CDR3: CSASSGQPTNTGELFF. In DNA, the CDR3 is TGCAGTGCTAGTTCGGGACAGCCTACGAACACCGGGGAGCTGTTTTTT.

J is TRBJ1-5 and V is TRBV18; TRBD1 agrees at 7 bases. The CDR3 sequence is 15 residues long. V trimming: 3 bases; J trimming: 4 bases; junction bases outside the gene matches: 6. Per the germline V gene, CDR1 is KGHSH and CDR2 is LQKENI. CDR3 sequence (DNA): TGTGCCAGCTCACCTCGACAGGGTACAAATCAGCCCCAGCATTTT. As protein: CASSPRQGTNQPQHF.

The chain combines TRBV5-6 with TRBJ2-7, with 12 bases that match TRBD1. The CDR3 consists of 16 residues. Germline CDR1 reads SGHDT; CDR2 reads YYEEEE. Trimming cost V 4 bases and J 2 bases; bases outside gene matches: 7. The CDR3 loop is CASSPRGTGGAYEQYF. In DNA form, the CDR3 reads TGTGCCAGCAGCCCCAGAGGGACAGGGGGCGCCTACGAGCAGTACTTC.

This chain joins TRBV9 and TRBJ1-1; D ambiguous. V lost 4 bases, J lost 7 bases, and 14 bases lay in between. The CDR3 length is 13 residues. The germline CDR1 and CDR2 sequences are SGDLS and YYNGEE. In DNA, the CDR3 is TGTGCCAGCAGCTTCCTCCCCGAGGGTGAAGCTTTCTTT. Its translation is CASSFLPEGEAFF.

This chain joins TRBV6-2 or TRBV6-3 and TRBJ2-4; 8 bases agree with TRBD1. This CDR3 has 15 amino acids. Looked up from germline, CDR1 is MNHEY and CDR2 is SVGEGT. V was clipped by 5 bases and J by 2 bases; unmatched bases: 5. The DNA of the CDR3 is TGTGCCAGCAGTCCCAGACAGGGGTCCAAAAACATTCAGTACTTC. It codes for CASSPRQGSKNIQYF.

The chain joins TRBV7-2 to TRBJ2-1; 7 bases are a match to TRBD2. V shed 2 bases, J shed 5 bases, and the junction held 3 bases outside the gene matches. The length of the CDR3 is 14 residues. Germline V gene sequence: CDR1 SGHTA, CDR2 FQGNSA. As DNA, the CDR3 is TGTGCCAGCAGCTTATCAGCGGGAAACAATGAGCAGTTCTTC. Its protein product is CASSLSAGNNEQFF.

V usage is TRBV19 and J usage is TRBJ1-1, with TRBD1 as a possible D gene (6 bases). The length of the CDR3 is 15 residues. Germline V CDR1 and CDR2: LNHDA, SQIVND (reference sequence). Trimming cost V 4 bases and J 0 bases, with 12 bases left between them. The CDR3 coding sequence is TGTGCCAGTAGTACTACAGGGTCCCTGAACACTGAAGCTTTCTTT. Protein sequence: CASSTTGSLNTEAFF. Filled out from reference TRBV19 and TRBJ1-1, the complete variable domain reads DGGITQSPKYLFRKEGQNVTLSCEQNLNHDAMYWYRQDPGQGLRLIYYSQIVNDFQKGDIAEGYSVSREKKESFPLTVTSAQKNPTAFYLCASSTTGSLNTEAFFGQGTRLTVV.

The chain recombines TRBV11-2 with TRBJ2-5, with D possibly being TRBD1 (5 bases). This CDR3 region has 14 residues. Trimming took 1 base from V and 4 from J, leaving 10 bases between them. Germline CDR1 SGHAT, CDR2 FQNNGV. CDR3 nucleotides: TGTGCCAGCAGCTTAGGTCAGGGAACAGAGACCCAGTACTTC. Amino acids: CASSLGQGTETQYF.

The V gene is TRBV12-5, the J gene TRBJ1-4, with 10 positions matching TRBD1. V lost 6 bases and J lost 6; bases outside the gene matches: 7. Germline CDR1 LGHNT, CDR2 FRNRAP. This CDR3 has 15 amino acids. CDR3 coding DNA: TGTGCTAGTGGACGACAGGGGGCCGGTGATGAAAAACTGTTTTTT. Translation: CASGRQGAGDEKLFF.

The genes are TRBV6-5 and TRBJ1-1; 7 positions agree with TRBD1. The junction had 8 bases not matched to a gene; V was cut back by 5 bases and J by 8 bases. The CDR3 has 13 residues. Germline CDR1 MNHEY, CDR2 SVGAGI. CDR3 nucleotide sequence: TGTGCCAGCAGTCCCTGGGACAGCTTGGAAGCTTTCTTT. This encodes CASSPWDSLEAFF.

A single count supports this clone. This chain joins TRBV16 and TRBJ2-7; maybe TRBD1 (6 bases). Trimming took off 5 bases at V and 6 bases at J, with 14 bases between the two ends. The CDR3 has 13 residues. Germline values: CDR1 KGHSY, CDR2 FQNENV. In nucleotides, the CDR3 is TGTGCCAGCAGCTCGCTTACGACAGGCGAGCAGTACTTC. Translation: CASSSLTTGEQYF.